Presented here are 28 T cell receptor beta chains from one specimen sequenced in a study of T cell responses to AZD1222 COVID-19 vaccine. Using immunoSEQ multiplex PCR, the repertoire was profiled, and TCRdb retains in-frame clones only, with some absent. Of 180,000 or so clones in the sample, around 90% were seen once. Material: peripheral blood, obtained on day 0 of AZD1222 vaccination. The origin of the receptors is an adult in good health.

The J gene is TRBJ2-1, the V gene TRBV6-5, with 7 bases aligning to TRBD2. V was pared by 6 bases and J by 7 bases, with 12 bases of the junction left unmatched. Per the germline V gene, CDR1 is MNHEY and CDR2 is SVGAGI. This CDR3 region has 15 residues. The DNA for the CDR3 is TGTGCCAGCAGCCAAATGGCGGGAGTAGGTAATGAGCAGTTCTTC. Its protein product is CASSQMAGVGNEQFF.

This clone was seen a handful of times. The CDR3, as DNA: TGCGCCAGCAGCTTAAACGGCCTCTCTGGGGCCAACGTCCTGACTTTC. It codes for CASSLNGLSGANVLTF. The rearrangement uses TRBV5-1 and TRBJ2-6; D is uncertain. Trimming removed 2 bases from V and 0 bases from J, with 9 bases in between. Germline loops: CDR1 SGHRS, CDR2 YFSETQ. There are 16 residues in the CDR3.

The rearrangement uses TRBV29-1 and TRBJ2-1; 7 bases line up with TRBD2. Looked up from germline, CDR1 is SQVTM and CDR2 is ANQGSEA. Germline trimming cut 4 bases from V and 8 bases from J; bases unmatched to any gene: 11. The CDR3 contains 14 residues. This chain's CDR3 is CSVGGGQGADEQFF. The CDR3 nucleotides are TGCAGCGTTGGGGGAGGGCAGGGTGCAGATGAGCAGTTCTTC.

In the case of this clone: The DNA is omitted, as the CDR3 cannot be located on it reliably, and the CDR3 follows TCRdb's listing. The chain links TRBV28 to TRBJ2-7; the table's D gene call, TRBD2, was not cross checked with the DNA. Germline values: CDR1 MDHEN, CDR2 SYDVKM. The CDR3 spans 16 amino acids, including both terminal residues. CDR3 sequence reads: CASSTSMAAPPYEQYF.

This rearrangement joins TRBV28 to TRBJ1-1, with a weak D call TRBD1 (5 bases). This CDR3 has 16 residues. V was clipped by 2 bases and J by 2 bases, with 15 bases between them. The V gene's germline CDR1 is MDHEN and CDR2 SYDVKM. This CDR3 is CASSLVWVTANTEAFF. CDR3 nucleotides: TGTGCCAGCAGTTTAGTTTGGGTGACAGCTAACACTGAAGCTTTCTTT.

The chain uses TRBV28 and TRBJ2-1; possibly TRBD1 for D (5 bases). This CDR3 comprises 16 residues. From germline, CDR1 is MDHEN and CDR2 SYDVKM. V was trimmed by 7 bases and J by 7 bases, leaving 23 bases between them. The CDR3 bases are TGTGCCAGCACCCCTCAAGACGGCAGGGTCGAGAATGAGCAGTTCTTC. Translation: CASTPQDGRVENEQFF. The complete variable domain, with remaining parts taken from reference TRBV28 and TRBJ2-1, reads DVKVTQSSRYLVKRTGEKVFLECVQDMDHENMFWYRQDPGLGLRLIYFSYDVKMKEKGDIPEGYSVSREKKERFSLILESASTNQTSMYLCASTPQDGRVENEQFFGPGTRLTVL.

The chain employs TRBV24-1 and TRBJ2-6; 11 bases map to TRBD1. Per germline, CDR1 KGHDR and CDR2 SFDVKD. Unmatched junction bases numbered 9, after V lost 1 base and J lost 2 bases. CDR3 length equals 20 residues. This CDR3 reads CATSDLVRGQGVAGANVLTF. Written as DNA, the CDR3 is TGTGCCACCAGTGATTTAGTTCGGGGACAGGGGGTTGCTGGGGCCAACGTCCTGACTTTC.

V gene TRBV5-1 combines with J gene TRBJ1-4, with 7 bases aligning to TRBD1. V trimming: 3 bases; J trimming: 7 bases; junction bases outside the gene matches: 6. Germline CDR1 is SGHRS and CDR2 is YFSETQ. CDR3 length: 14 residues. The CDR3 spells CASSSGQYFEKLFF. As DNA, the CDR3 is TGCGCCAGCAGCTCGGGACAGTATTTTGAAAAACTGTTTTTT.

J is TRBJ1-5 and V is TRBV10-2; no clear D. Germline lookup yields CDR1 WSHSY and CDR2 SAAADI. V shed 5 bases and J shed 3 bases, with 8 bases lying between them. CDR3 length equals 13 residues. CDR3 DNA sequence: TGCGCCAGCAGTCCCTCCCTCAATCAGCCCCAGCATTTT. Translated, it gives CASSPSLNQPQHF.

DNA for the CDR3: TGTGCCATCAGTGAGTCACGCAGAATGAGCGACTACGAGCAGTACTTC. Its protein product is CAISESRRMSDYEQYF. This chain links TRBV10-3 with TRBJ2-7; D is unresolved. The ends were cut back, 0 bases at V and 3 bases at J, with 15 bases in the middle. There are 16 residues in the CDR3. Per the germline V gene, CDR1 is ENHRY and CDR2 is SYGVKD.

This rearrangement joins TRBV11-2 to TRBJ2-3; a weak D match, TRBD2 (6 bases). Germline V gene lookup returns CDR1 SGHAT and CDR2 FQNNGV. The V gene lost 0 bases and the J gene lost 2 bases, with 15 bases spanning the gap. CDR3 length: 17 residues. CDR3 region: CASSLDSAGRPTDTQYF. The DNA of the CDR3 is TGTGCCAGCAGCTTAGACTCGGCGGGACGACCCACAGATACGCAGTATTTT.

Turning to this clone: One end of the junction fails to match germline, which may point to a read error. V and J are TRBV2 and TRBJ1-6, with D possibly being TRBD1 (5 bases). The CDR3 consists of 15 residues. Per the germline V gene, CDR1 is SNHLY and CDR2 is FYNNEI. CDR3 loop: CASREETVLSSPLHF. Here the CDR3 DNA reads TGTGCCAGCAGGGAAGAGACAGTTTTGTCTTCACCCCTCCACTTT.

The rearrangement joins TRBV5-1 to TRBJ1-2; D not certain. This CDR3 is built from 14 residues. CDR1 SGHRS and CDR2 YFSETQ come from the germline V gene. Trimming pared 4 bases from V and 8 bases from J, leaving 18 bases between. The CDR3 loop is CASSPGVLSEGYTF. Here the CDR3 DNA reads TGCGCCAGCAGCCCCGGGGTCCTCTCGGAGGGCTACACCTTC.

This clone has a single count. CDR3 sequence (DNA): TGTGCCAGCAGTTTGCCGGGACTAGCGTCAGATACGCAGTATTTT. It translates to CASSLPGLASDTQYF. V and J are TRBV28 and TRBJ2-3, with 10 nucleotides matching TRBD2. V dropped 3 bases and J dropped 4; count of bases not matched to a gene: 4. Germline CDR1 and CDR2: MDHEN and SYDVKM. The CDR3 runs to 15 residues.

The V gene is TRBV7-2, the J gene TRBJ2-1, with D perhaps being TRBD1 or TRBD2 (5 bases each). Looked up from germline, CDR1 is SGHTA and CDR2 is FQGNSA. Trimming left V 2 bases short and J 5 bases short, with 16 bases between. The CDR3 has 16 amino acids. CDR3 DNA: TGTGCCAGCAGCTTAAGGGCTGGGACGGTGCACAATGAGCAGTTCTTC. Protein product: CASSLRAGTVHNEQFF. The complete variable domain, with remaining parts taken from reference TRBV7-2 and TRBJ2-1, reads GAGVSQSPSNKVTEKGKDVELRCDPISGHTALYWYRQSLGQGLEFLIYFQGNSAPDKSGLPSDRFSAERTGGSVSTLTIQRTQQEDSAVYLCASSLRAGTVHNEQFFGPGTRLTVL.

This clone has a single count. The CDR3 DNA reads as TGTGCCACCAGCATCTACCAAAGGGGGTCTGGCGAGCAGTACTTC. It translates to CATSIYQRGSGEQYF. The chain joins TRBV15 to TRBJ2-7, with a tentative D call TRBD1 (6 bases). The V end lost 4 bases, the J end lost 6 bases, and 19 bases lay between the germline ends. This CDR3 has 15 residues. Germline V gene lookup returns CDR1 LNHNV and CDR2 YYDKDF (reference sequence).

The chain uses TRBV18 and TRBJ2-3; D may be TRBD2 (5 bases). CDR1 KGHSH and CDR2 LQKENI come from the germline V gene. V was shortened by 0 bases and J by 2 bases, with 6 bases between the two germline ends. This CDR3 is 14 amino acids long. CDR3 sequence: CASSPPTNTDTQYF. For the CDR3, the DNA is TGTGCCAGCTCACCACCGACTAACACAGATACGCAGTATTTT.

In this sample, this clone turned up a few times. CDR3 sequence: CATSDWTGVTDTQYF. The CDR3 region has the DNA TGTGCCACCAGTGATTGGACAGGGGTTACAGATACGCAGTATTTT. This sequence joins TRBV24-1 and TRBJ2-3; the match to TRBD1 covers 9 bases. The CDR3 covers 15 residues. In germline, CDR1 is KGHDR, CDR2 SFDVKD. The ends lost 2 bases at V and 3 bases at J; junction bases unmatched: 2.

This chain connects TRBV11-3 to TRBJ2-2; no firm D call. The germline V gene encodes CDR1 SGHNT and CDR2 YENEEA. This CDR3 is 14 amino acids long. V was cut by 1 base and J by 5 bases, with 8 bases left in between. The CDR3 DNA is TGTGCCAGCAGCTTAGGTAGTACGACCGGGGAGCTGTTTTTT. It translates to CASSLGSTTGELFF.

The chain has TRBV5-6 and TRBJ2-2; D is perhaps TRBD1 (6 bases). CDR1 is SGHDT and CDR2 is YYEEEE in the germline V gene. This CDR3 region has 15 residues. V lost 2 bases, J lost 0 bases, and 8 bases lay in between. DNA of the CDR3: TGTGCCAGCAGCTTAGGACAGTCGAACACCGGGGAGCTGTTTTTT. Translation gives CASSLGQSNTGELFF.

CDR3 residues: CATSDRGGNQPQHF. The DNA of the CDR3 is TGTGCCACTTCGGACAGGGGAGGCAATCAGCCCCAGCATTTT. V usage is TRBV6-5 and J usage is TRBJ1-5; TRBD1 matches at 9 bases. This CDR3 is 14 amino acids long. CDR1 MNHEY and CDR2 SVGAGI come from the germline V gene. Losses at the gene ends were 10 bases for V and 2 bases for J; bases not matched to a gene: 6.

This rearrangement joins TRBV7-2 to TRBJ2-1; 7 positions match TRBD2. This CDR3 comprises 14 residues. CDR1 is SGHTA and CDR2 is FQGNSA in the germline V gene. Unmatched junction bases numbered 12, after V lost 1 base and J lost 15 bases. The CDR3 is CASSLGLRESEGFF. Here the CDR3 DNA reads TGTGCCAGCAGCTTAGGCTTGCGGGAGAGCGAGGGGTTCTTC.

The gene calls are TRBV6-2 or TRBV6-3 and TRBJ2-1, with 13 bases matching TRBD2. Losses at the gene ends were 0 bases for V and 2 bases for J; bases not matched to a gene: 1. The CDR3 extends over 17 amino acids. The germline V gene encodes CDR1 MNHEY and CDR2 SVGEGT. In nucleotides, the CDR3 is TGTGCCAGCAGTTACTCCGGACTAGCGGGAGCCTACAATGAGCAGTTCTTC. It translates to CASSYSGLAGAYNEQFF.

This chain joins TRBV10-3 and TRBJ1-5; D call uncertain. The CDR3 contains 14 residues. Looked up from germline, CDR1 is ENHRY and CDR2 is SYGVKD. The ends were cut back, 10 bases at V and 7 bases at J, with 20 bases in the middle. The CDR3 sequence is CATRPGPGGQPQHF. The CDR3, as DNA: TGTGCCACGCGTCCAGGCCCGGGAGGACAGCCCCAGCATTTT.

The genes are TRBV28 and TRBJ2-1, with TRBD2 identical over 7 bases. The CDR3 is made up of 15 amino acids. Germline V CDR1 and CDR2: MDHEN, SYDVKM. After removal of 6 bases from V and 4 bases from J, the junction contained 9 bases not matched to a gene. The CDR3 nucleotides are TGTGCCAGCAGCCTTGGCCTAGCGGAGTACAATGAGCAGTTCTTC. Amino acids: CASSLGLAEYNEQFF.

The chain employs TRBV11-3 and TRBJ2-7, with a possible D match to TRBD1 (5 bases). CDR1 and CDR2 (germline): SGHNT, YENEEA. CDR3 size: 12 residues. V dropped 5 bases and J dropped 0 bases, with 5 bases sitting between them. The CDR3 DNA is TGTGCCAGCAGCGACAGCTCCTACGAGCAGTACGTC. This sequence encodes CASSDSSYEQYV.

The J gene is TRBJ2-3, the V gene TRBV15; TRBD2 matches 13 bases. Germline CDR1 LNHNV, CDR2 YYDKDF (reference sequence). V was clipped by 3 bases and J by 3 bases; unmatched bases: 3. The CDR3 spans 16 residues. The CDR3 is CATSSRLAGGTDTQYF. The CDR3 bases are TGTGCCACCAGCAGCAGACTAGCGGGGGGTACAGATACGCAGTATTTT.

J is TRBJ1-5 and V is TRBV19; D is unclear. Germline values: CDR1 LNHDA, CDR2 SQIVND (reference sequence). V dropped 3 bases and J dropped 2 bases, with 14 bases sitting between them. This CDR3 is 16 amino acids long. Here the CDR3 reads CASSIDLGYGNQPQHF. Here the CDR3 DNA reads TGTGCCAGTAGTATTGATTTAGGGTACGGCAATCAGCCCCAGCATTTT.